This T cell receptor beta chain was identified during a study of blood T cell repertoires in COVID-19. Study as a whole: Sites across the United States, Italy and Spain contributed samples from acute and convalescent COVID-19. PBMCs, B-cell-depleted T cells, or T cells were the source of the cDNA or gDNA that made up the material.

Repertoires were generated with immunoSEQ multiplex PCR, while TCRdb's copy carries only in-frame clones and drops some. The data show 120,000 or so clones, roughly 82% seen once. CDR1 and CDR2 (germline): LGHNA, YSLEER. The V and J ends lost 5 bases and 2 bases, in that order; junction bases with no gene match: 5. The CDR3 runs to 14 residues. This chain connects TRBV4-3 to TRBJ1-2; 7 bases map to TRBD1. The sequencing input was peripheral blood. The sequence was collected from a woman between 55 and 75 years old with acute or convalescent COVID-19. CDR3 amino acids: CASSSDRANYGYTF. CDR3 sequence (DNA): TGCGCCAGCAGCTCAGACAGGGCCAACTATGGCTACACCTTC.